A single T cell receptor beta chain is shown here with its context. Which antigen it targets is not known. The record has no base qualities; no much larger clone is one base away. Ficoll-Paque density gradient centrifugation was the method used to isolate PBMCs. These data belong to a study of T-cell memory formation after mild COVID-19 (dated by TCRdb to about 2021). About the full investigation: TCR sequence clusters from the two donors were found to be largely donor specific. In a couple of donors, T-cell clones that expanded and contracted after mild COVID-19 were tracked by sequencing TCRalpha and TCRbeta repertoires over time. Two young, previously healthy adult volunteers, one female and one male, were included in the cohort.

The data were produced on an Illumina NovaSeq 6000. cDNA libraries for TCRalpha and TCRbeta were prepared by 5'RACE using constant-segment primers, with sample barcodes and unique molecular identifiers added. RNA was extracted from every sample with Trizol reagent. Amplification of the libraries took two PCR steps, and the second step added a second sample barcode plus Illumina TruSeq adapters. Libraries were sequenced on an Illumina NovaSeq with 2 x 150 bp paired-end reads. Per the authors' processing: With migec v1.2.7, reads were demultiplexed and then collapsed into UMI-guided consensus sequences. Using mixcr v2.1.11, UMI consensuses were aligned to TRA and TRB V and J templates and then assembled into clonotypes. A clonotype was counted as expanded or contracted only when both edgeR and NoisET called the clonotype significant, with the noise models trained on biological replicates. For edgeR calls, the cutoffs were a false discovery rate-adjusted p below 0.01 and a log2 fold-change threshold of 1. As an exploratory analysis of dynamics, PCA with hierarchical clustering was applied to max-normalized trajectories of the 1000 most abundant clonotypes. The CD4 or CD8 phenotype of responding clones was assigned using the separately sequenced CD4+ and CD8+ repertoires. The raw public reads went through TCRdb reprocessing: fastp at Q25, MiXCR clone calling, in-frame beta chains kept. CDR3 protein sequences are deduplicated, and each keeps its most common genes and DNA. TCRdb's processing, not the study's, gives the V and J calls here. Within this sample are hundreds of thousands of distinct CDR3 sequences, with roughly 18% of them counted one time only. The ten biggest clones cover 12% of the sample.

What the research found in general, with its limitations: Clones contracting from day 15 to 85 had balanced CD4/CD8 phenotypes, while a second wave expanding from day 15 to 37 was biased towards CD4+. SARS-CoV-2 specificity of the second-wave clones peaking on day 37 was not confirmed. Some responding clones were detected in pre-infection memory, suggesting pre-existing cross-reactive memory T cells joined the SARS-CoV-2 response. Contracting CD4+ clones appeared mostly in the CM and EM memory subsets, whereas CD8+ clones were enriched in EMRA. Only two mild cases were covered by the study, and larger cohorts that include severe cases with pre-infection samples were considered necessary.

Trimming costs V 0 bases and J 3 bases, and their ends lie 14 bases apart. CDR1 and CDR2 are read off the germline V gene (reference sequence) as MNHEY and SMNVEV. Taken from cysteine to phenylalanine, the CDR3 has 16 residues. The sequence is cut down to CDR3 DNA, 48 bases in frame from base 1. The sample consisted of PBMCs or a T cell subset sorted from them (not recorded which). This sequence uses TRBV27 and TRBJ1-2, and TRBD1 may be the D gene, going by 5 matching bases. The clonotype originates from an adult woman who had mild COVID-19 (a few samples of this study predate the infection). The sample titles of this study are shuffled in the database, so cell type and time point are left out; the donor was told from shared clones. The DNA is TGTGCCAGCAGTTTATCGTCTCCGGCAGGGTACTATGGCTACACCTTC. This sequence encodes CASSLSSPAGYYGYTF.